This TCR beta chain emerged from a study of cytomegalovirus exposure and HLA in healthy donors. The study's findings and limits: In vitro assays verified that a few CMV-associated chains recognized CMV antigens specifically.

This clone has only a few counts. The antigen remains undetermined. Looked up from germline, CDR1 is MNHEY and CDR2 is SVGAGI. Trimming at V came to 6 bases and at J to 0 bases, leaving 5 bases not matched to a gene. This CDR3 is 14 amino acids long. Vbeta (60) and Jbeta (13) primers were used in the PCR. TCRdb keeps only in-frame clones here, not all; method: immunoSEQ multiplex PCR. The table lists about 75,000 clones, about 79% of them singletons. The chain recombines TRBV6-5 with TRBJ2-7; 7 bases line up with TRBD1. Source material: PBMCs. The sequence came from an older man in good health and CMV-seropositive. The CDR3 spells CASSRTGASYEQYF. The CDR3 DNA reads TGTGCCAGCAGCCGCACAGGGGCCTCCTACGAGCAGTACTTC.